The 4 T cell receptor beta chains below all came from one sample that was sequenced in a study of early T cells in non-severe SARS-CoV-2 infection. Using its own MiXCR run on the 5' RACE reads, TCRdb lists one record per CDR3 protein. The sample has 60,000 to 85,000 distinct CDR3 sequences; roughly 16% are singletons. Sequencing used whole blood. These receptors came from an adult who was a healthcare worker with PCR-confirmed SARS-CoV-2 infection or an uninfected control (not recorded which).

This clonotype came up a few times. The V and J genes are TRBV7-9 and TRBJ2-5, with D possibly being TRBD2 (7 bases). V lost 7 bases and J 4 bases, leaving 16 bases between the germline ends. This CDR3 has 14 residues. The germline gives CDR1 SEHNR, CDR2 FQNEAQ (reference sequence). CDR3 DNA: TGTGCCAGCACCCAACGGGGGGCCCGAGAGACCCAGTACTTC. Protein product: CASTQRGARETQYF. Complete variable domain (other parts from reference TRBV7-9 and TRBJ2-5): DTGVSQNPRHKITKRGQNVTFRCDPISEHNRLYWYRQTLGQGPEFLTYFQNEAQLEKSRLLSDRFSAERPKGSFSTLEIQRTEQGDSAMYLCASTQRGARETQYFGPGTRLLVL.

The chain has TRBV29-1 and TRBJ1-2; D remains ambiguous. The length of the CDR3 is 11 residues. The V end lost 4 bases, the J end lost 4 bases, and 7 bases lay between the germline ends. Germline values: CDR1 SQVTM, CDR2 ANQGSEA. CDR3 in amino acids: CSVAGPYGYTF. The CDR3 DNA reads as TGCAGCGTTGCCGGACCCTATGGCTACACCTTC.

The chain employs TRBV9 and TRBJ1-3; D gene uncertain. This CDR3 has 15 amino acids. Germline values: CDR1 SGDLS, CDR2 YYNGEE. V was cut by 0 bases and J by 0 bases, with 7 bases left in between. As DNA, the CDR3 is TGTGCCAGCAGCGTAGATGAGTTCTCTGGAAACACCATATATTTT. Its protein product is CASSVDEFSGNTIYF. The variable domain in full, with the rest retrieved from reference TRBV9 and TRBJ1-3, is DSGVTQTPKHLITATGQRVTLRCSPRSGDLSVYWYQQSLDQGLQFLIQYYNGEERAKGNILERFSAQQFPDLHSELNLSSLELGDSALYFCASSVDEFSGNTIYFGEGSWLTVV.

The genes are TRBV29-1 and TRBJ2-2; no reliable D call. The CDR3 has 13 amino acids. V shed 6 bases and J shed 5 bases, with 13 bases lying between them. Germline V lookup: CDR1 SQVTM, CDR2 ANQGSEA. In nucleotides, the CDR3 is TGCAGCGTACTGAAGGGTTTGACCGGGGAGCTGTTTTTT. This encodes CSVLKGLTGELFF.